A selection of T cell receptor beta chains follows, all from one sample in a study of blood T cell repertoires in COVID-19. Sequencing used immunoSEQ multiplex PCR; TCRdb keeps in-frame clones, though not all of them. The sample includes 350,000 to 400,000 clones, 90% of them seen just once. Sequenced input: peripheral blood. These receptors were obtained from a man aged 18 to 29 with active or convalescent COVID-19. The conserved cysteine and the conserved F or W are not part of the CDR3 here.

v_gene	j_gene	CDR3aa
TRBV19	TRBJ1-4	ASSIIGANEKLF
TRBV19	TRBJ2-7	ASSTPLAGATYEQY
TRBV3-1/TRBV3-2	TRBJ1-3	ASSQGPWGAGNTIY
TRBV19	TRBJ1-2	ASSPGQGAYGYT
TRBV6-5	TRBJ2-5	ASREAGGPQETQY
TRBV9	TRBJ1-1	ASSVDGRGYISGTEAF
TRBV4-3	TRBJ1-6	ASSGTGNSPLH
TRBV2	TRBJ2-5	ASSGPTVGETQY
TRBV5-1	TRBJ1-2	ASSLGTLIVYGYT
TRBV9	TRBJ1-1	ASSPRGGTEAF
TRBV10-3	TRBJ1-4	AISESYNEKLF
TRBV19	TRBJ1-1	ASTLGEGSEAF
TRBV7-9	TRBJ2-1	ASSLYREFNNEQF
TRBV4-3	TRBJ2-7	ASSQDIAGPYEQY
TRBV11-2	TRBJ2-3	ASSLRGQRSTDTQY
TRBV28	TRBJ1-4	ASSEGVGGEKLF
TRBV5-5	TRBJ2-2	ASSFGQNTGELF
TRBV6-2/TRBV6-3	TRBJ2-5	ASSSDSLAGDQETQY
TRBV27	TRBJ1-5	ASRTGISNQPQH
TRBV10-2	TRBJ2-1	ASSKATGEFGRYEQF
TRBV27	TRBJ2-7	ASRDPGGATYEQY
TRBV5-1	TRBJ1-4	ASSPGQGNEKLF
TRBV27	TRBJ2-7	ASSMGGYEQY
TRBV2	TRBJ2-7	ASSDPGQGLTYEQY
TRBV10-3	TRBJ2-5	ASASGGVGETQY
TRBV7-2	TRBJ1-2	ASSPPSSPGYT
TRBV7-9	TRBJ1-2	ASSFLDSYGYT
TRBV24-1	TRBJ1-5	ATSDSGQGGQPQH
TRBV7-2	TRBJ2-5	ASTGYGGKETQY